These 7 T cell receptor beta chains were sequenced from one sample in a study of CXCR4 blockade with PD-1 therapy in pancreatic cancer. Using immunoSEQ multiplex PCR, the repertoire was profiled, and TCRdb retains in-frame clones only, with some absent. The table lists around 15,000 clones, over 60% of them singletons. Sample: tumor tissue. The receptors originated from a human donor with pancreatic ductal adenocarcinoma.

The chain employs TRBV19 and TRBJ1-1, with no clear D. The germline V and J ends were trimmed by 5 bases and 2 bases, with 9 bases remaining between them. This CDR3 contains 13 residues. Germline V lookup: CDR1 LNHDA, CDR2 SQIVND (reference sequence). Here the CDR3 reads CASSERGNTEAFF. The CDR3 region has the DNA TGTGCCAGTAGTGAGCGGGGAAACACTGAAGCTTTCTTT.

The chain links TRBV15 to TRBJ2-5, with D tentatively TRBD2 (6 bases). This CDR3 spans 14 amino acids. Germline CDR1 is LNHNV and CDR2 is YYDKDF (reference sequence). Trimming pared 3 bases from V and 5 bases from J, leaving 13 bases between. CDR3: CATSSTSYRETQYF. CDR3 nucleotide sequence: TGTGCCACCAGCAGTACTAGCTACCGGGAGACCCAGTACTTC.

In this sample, this clone is medium-sized (0.01 to 0.1%). The chain is built from TRBV11-3 and TRBJ2-4, with TRBD2 identical over 9 bases. Trimming cost V 5 bases and J 0 bases; bases outside gene matches: 14. The CDR3 consists of 19 residues. Germline V gene lookup returns CDR1 SGHNT and CDR2 YENEEA. CDR3 loop: CASSQAAASGNLAKNIQYF. In nucleotides, the CDR3 is TGTGCCAGCAGCCAAGCAGCGGCTAGCGGGAACCTAGCCAAAAACATTCAGTACTTC. Variable domain in full (rest from reference TRBV11-3 and TRBJ2-4): EAGVVQSPRYKIIEKKQPVAFWCNPISGHNTLYWYLQNLGQGPELLIRYENEEAVDDSQLPKDRFSAERLKGVDSTLKIQPAELGDSAVYLCASSQAAASGNLAKNIQYFGAGTRLSVL.

The chain combines TRBV5-1 with TRBJ2-1, with 8 bases fitting TRBD2. The CDR3 consists of 15 residues. J gave up 8 bases and V 4 bases, and 11 bases lay outside the gene matches. Germline CDR1 is SGHRS and CDR2 is YFSETQ. The CDR3 bases are TGCGCCAGCAGCCGGACTAGCAGGAGTGGGCATGAGCAGTTCTTC. Its translation: CASSRTSRSGHEQFF.

The chain links TRBV29-1 to TRBJ1-1; 8 bases line up with TRBD1. The CDR3 loop spans 13 amino acids. Germline CDR1 is SQVTM and CDR2 is ANQGSEA. The V gene end was trimmed by 5 bases and the J gene end by 6 bases; junction bases not matched to a gene: 8. CDR3 sequence (DNA): TGCAGCGTTCGTGCAGGGGGCAGCTCTGAAGCTTTCTTT. Amino acids: CSVRAGGSSEAFF.

The gene calls are TRBV19 and TRBJ2-1; possibly TRBD2 for D (5 bases). The CDR3 totals 16 residues. Germline V gene sequence: CDR1 LNHDA, CDR2 SQIVND (reference sequence). V lost 2 bases and J 5 bases, leaving 16 bases between the germline ends. The CDR3 DNA is TGTGCCAGTAGTATACCGGGGAGCCCCGTAGACAATGAGCAGTTCTTC. Protein product: CASSIPGSPVDNEQFF.

The chain employs TRBV29-1 and TRBJ1-4; TRBD1 matches at 10 bases. Trimming cost V 4 bases and J 4 bases; bases outside gene matches: 6. The CDR3 totals 15 residues. Germline loops: CDR1 SQVTM, CDR2 ANQGSEA. The CDR3: CSVVGTGVNNEKLFF. DNA for the CDR3: TGCAGCGTTGTGGGGACAGGGGTGAATAATGAAAAACTGTTTTTT. Variable domain in full (rest from reference TRBV29-1 and TRBJ1-4): SAVISQKPSRDICQRGTSLTIQCQVDSQVTMMFWYRQQPGQSLTLIATANQGSEATYESGFVIDKFPISRPNLTFSTLTVSNMSPEDSSIYLCSVVGTGVNNEKLFFGSGTQLSVL.